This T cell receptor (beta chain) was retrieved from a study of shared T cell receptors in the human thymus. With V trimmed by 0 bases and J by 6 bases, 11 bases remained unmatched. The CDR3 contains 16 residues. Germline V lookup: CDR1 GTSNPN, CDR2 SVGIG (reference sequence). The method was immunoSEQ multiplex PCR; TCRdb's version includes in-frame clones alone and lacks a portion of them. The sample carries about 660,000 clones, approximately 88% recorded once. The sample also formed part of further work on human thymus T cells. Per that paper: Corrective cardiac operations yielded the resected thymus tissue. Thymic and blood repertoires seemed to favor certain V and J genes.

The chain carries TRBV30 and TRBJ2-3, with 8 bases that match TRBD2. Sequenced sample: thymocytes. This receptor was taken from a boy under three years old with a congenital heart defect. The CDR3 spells CAWSVPGGAGDDTQYF. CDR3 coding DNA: TGTGCCTGGAGTGTCCCTGGAGGAGCGGGAGATGATACGCAGTATTTT.